A selection of T cell receptor beta chains follows, all from one sample in a study of blood T cell repertoires in COVID-19. Produced via immunoSEQ multiplex PCR; TCRdb's table is partial and in-frame only. The table includes 350,000 to 400,000 clones, approximately 86% detected once. The sequenced sample consisted of peripheral blood. The receptors come from a woman aged 55-69 years with COVID-19, enrolled during active disease. The CDR3 runs from the conserved cysteine through the conserved F or W. Each record gives: D gene, J gene, V gene, clone size, CDR3 DNA, CDR3 protein. A D gene is named only where the DNA matches it firmly. A row's size may be missing; if present it is once, few, many or a size class.

.	TRBJ2-3	TRBV7-2	.	TGTGCCAGCAGCTTCGACTATCTAAGCACAGATACGCAGTATTTT	CASSFDYLSTDTQYF
.	TRBJ1-4	TRBV2	.	TGTGCCAGCAGTTTCGACACAGCAACTAATGAAAAACTGTTTTTT	CASSFDTATNEKLFF
TRBD2	TRBJ2-1	TRBV20-1	.	TGCAGTGCGAGGCTAGCGGGGGTGCAGTTCTTC	CSARLAGVQFF
.	TRBJ2-3	TRBV5-1	.	TGCGCCAGCAGCTCCACACGAACGAGGCGAGGCGCAGATACGCAGTATTTT	CASSSTRTRRGADTQYF
TRBD2	TRBJ2-1	TRBV7-7	once	TGTGCCACGTCTCGGGGGGGTAACAATGAGCAGTTCTTC	CATSRGGNNEQFF
TRBD1	TRBJ1-2	TRBV10-3	.	TGTGCCATCACCACGGACAGGGAGCAAGGCTACACCTTC	CAITTDREQGYTF
TRBD1	TRBJ2-7	TRBV29-1	.	TGCAGCGTTGAAGGCGGAGGACAGGGTAGTAACGAGCAGTACTTC	CSVEGGGQGSNEQYF
.	TRBJ1-6	TRBV6-1	.	TGTGCCAGCAGTGAAGGGTCCAGGTGGAATTCACCCCTCCACTTT	CASSEGSRWNSPLHF
.	TRBJ1-1	TRBV5-1	.	TGCGCCAGCAGCTTAGCCGACACCCGAGCTGAAGCTTTCTTT	CASSLADTRAEAFF
.	TRBJ1-1	TRBV4-1	once	TGCGCCAGCAGCCAAGTCAGGGGCACTGAAGCTTTCTTT	CASSQVRGTEAFF
.	TRBJ2-7	TRBV19	.	TGTGCCAGTAGTGTGACAGGCGGCCGAGGCGAGCAGTACTTC	CASSVTGGRGEQYF
.	TRBJ2-1	TRBV7-6	.	TGTGCCAGCAGCTTAATCGGCAATGAGCAGTTCTTC	CASSLIGNEQFF
.	TRBJ1-6	TRBV30	.	TGTGCCTGGAGTGGACAGGTCCTATATAATTCACCCCTCCACTTT	CAWSGQVLYNSPLHF
TRBD2	TRBJ2-1	TRBV11-2	.	TGTGCCAGCAGCTGGACTAGCGGGTCAGATGAGCAGTTCTTC	CASSWTSGSDEQFF
.	TRBJ1-2	TRBV6-5	.	TGTGCCAGCGATCTAGGTGGCCCAAGCGGCTATGGCTACACCTTC	CASDLGGPSGYGYTF
.	TRBJ2-4	TRBV5-6	.	TGTGCCAGCAGCCTGACAGCCGGAGCCAAAAACATTCAGTACTTC	CASSLTAGAKNIQYF
.	TRBJ1-4	TRBV9	.	TGTGCCAGCAGCTTCCAGGCTGAAACTAATGAAAAACTGTTTTTT	CASSFQAETNEKLFF
.	TRBJ2-2	TRBV7-3	.	TGTGCCAGCAGGCTAACAGGGACGAACACCGGGGAGCTGTTTTTT	CASRLTGTNTGELFF
.	TRBJ2-7	TRBV7-2	.	TGTGCCAGCAGCCCTGGGACATTTTACTACGAGCAGTACTTC	CASSPGTFYYEQYF
TRBD1	TRBJ1-2	TRBV5-6	.	TGTGCCAGCAGCCGACAGGGGGCGGTGAGGGGCTACACCTTC	CASSRQGAVRGYTF
.	TRBJ1-3	TRBV4-1	.	TGCGCCAGCAGCCACCCCCCGGGACACCGACTCTCTGGAAACACCATATATTTT	CASSHPPGHRLSGNTIYF
.	TRBJ1-1	TRBV12-3/TRBV12-4	.	TGTGCCAGCAGTTTGTCGTCCACTGAAGCTTTCTTT	CASSLSSTEAFF
TRBD2	TRBJ2-5	TRBV10-2	.	TGCGCCAGCAGTGCGGGACTAACTCAAGAGACCCAGTACTTC	CASSAGLTQETQYF
.	TRBJ1-6	TRBV5-6	.	TGTGCCAGCAGCCGCGTAGGGGAGGGAGGCAACAATTCACCCCTCCACTTT	CASSRVGEGGNNSPLHF
.	TRBJ2-2	TRBV4-2	once	TGTGCCAGCAGCCAAGGCGCGAACACCGGGGAGCTGTTTTTT	CASSQGANTGELFF
.	TRBJ1-5	TRBV6-5	.	TGTGCCAGCAGTTACTCGGAGGCTCAGCCCCAGCATTTT	CASSYSEAQPQHF
.	TRBJ1-4	TRBV5-1	.	TGCGCCAGCAGCGTGCAGGGGACTAATGAAAAACTGTTTTTT	CASSVQGTNEKLFF
.	TRBJ2-7	TRBV11-2	.	TGTGCCAGCACCCTATCCTACGAGCAGTACTTC	CASTLSYEQYF
.	TRBJ1-2	TRBV5-6	.	TGTGCCAGCCGGGACTTCGGGGGCTACACCTTC	CASRDFGGYTF
.	TRBJ2-5	TRBV4-1	.	TGCGCCAGCAGCCAAGGGGGGCTGGAGACCCAGTACTTC	CASSQGGLETQYF
.	TRBJ1-2	TRBV2	once	TGTGCCAGCAGCCCTGGACAGTCTCTTGGCTACACCTTC	CASSPGQSLGYTF
TRBD1	TRBJ2-7	TRBV27	.	TGTGCCAGCAGAGCCGGGACAGGGGCCTACGAGCAGTACTTC	CASRAGTGAYEQYF
TRBD2	TRBJ2-5	TRBV11-2	.	TGTGCCAGCAGCACCTTAGCGGGGGGCCAAGAGACCCAGTACTTC	CASSTLAGGQETQYF
TRBD2	TRBJ2-1	TRBV7-8	.	TGTGCCAGCAGCTTCGGACTAGCGGGGGTAGGTGAGCAGTTCTTC	CASSFGLAGVGEQFF
TRBD1	TRBJ2-7	TRBV13	.	TGTGCCAGCAGCCGGACAGGGGTAAACTACTCCTACGAGCAGTACTTC	CASSRTGVNYSYEQYF
TRBD2	TRBJ2-7	TRBV9	.	TGTGCCAGCAGCCCAGGGACTAGCGGGGGAGACGAGCAGTACTTC	CASSPGTSGGDEQYF
.	TRBJ2-3	TRBV18	.	TGTGCCAGCTCACCTCAGGGTAAATCGCAGTATTTT	CASSPQGKSQYF
.	TRBJ1-1	TRBV7-9	.	TGTGCCAGCAGCTCGGACAGCACTGAAGCTTTCTTT	CASSSDSTEAFF
TRBD1	TRBJ1-4	TRBV5-1	.	TGCGCCAGCAGATTCTCCCAGGGGGCAACTAATGAAAAACTGTTTTTT	CASRFSQGATNEKLFF
TRBD2	TRBJ2-1	TRBV7-7	.	TGTGCCAGCAGTCCGACTAGCGGGGGGGCCGATGAGCAGTTCTTC	CASSPTSGGADEQFF
.	TRBJ2-2	TRBV5-4	.	TGTGCCAGCAGCTTGGGAGGTACGCCCGGGGAGCTGTTTTTT	CASSLGGTPGELFF
TRBD2	TRBJ2-1	TRBV6-5	.	TGTGCGTCGAGGACTAGCCTCATAAATGAGCAGTTCTTC	CASRTSLINEQFF
TRBD1	TRBJ1-2	TRBV6-5	.	TGTGCCAGCAGTTACTCCCCGACAGGGGGCCTCTATGGCTACACCTTC	CASSYSPTGGLYGYTF